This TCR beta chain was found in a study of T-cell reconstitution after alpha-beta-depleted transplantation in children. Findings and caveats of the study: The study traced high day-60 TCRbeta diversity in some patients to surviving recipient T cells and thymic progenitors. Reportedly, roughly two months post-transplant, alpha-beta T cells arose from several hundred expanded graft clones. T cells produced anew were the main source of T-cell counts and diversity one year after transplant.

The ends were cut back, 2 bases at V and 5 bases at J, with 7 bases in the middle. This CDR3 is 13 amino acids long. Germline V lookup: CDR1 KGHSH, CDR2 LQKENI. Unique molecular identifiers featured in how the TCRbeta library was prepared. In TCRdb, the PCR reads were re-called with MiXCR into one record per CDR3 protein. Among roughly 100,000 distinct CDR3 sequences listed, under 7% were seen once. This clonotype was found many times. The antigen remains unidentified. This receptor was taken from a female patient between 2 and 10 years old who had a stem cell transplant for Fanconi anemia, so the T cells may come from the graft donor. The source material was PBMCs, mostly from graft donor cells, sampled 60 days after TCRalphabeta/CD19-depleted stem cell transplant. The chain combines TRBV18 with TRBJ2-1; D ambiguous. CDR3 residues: CASSPGPDNEQFF. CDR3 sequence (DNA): TGTGCCAGCTCACCAGGGCCGGACAATGAGCAGTTCTTC.